The next 20 T cell receptor beta chains were all read from a single sample in a study of monozygotic twins with inflammatory bowel disease. TCRdb reanalyzed the 5' RACE reads, giving one entry per CDR3 protein sequence and no DNA. The table lists 300,000 to 450,000 distinct CDR3 sequences. Sequencing was carried out using blood. The receptors here all came from a human donor with ulcerative colitis or Crohn's disease, or a healthy co-twin of an affected twin (not recorded which).

Here the CDR3 reads CSAGQGLAGDTQYF. The chain combines TRBV20-1 with TRBJ2-3; the D call from TCRdb, TRBD2, cannot be confirmed without DNA. Looked up from germline, CDR1 is DFQATT and CDR2 is SNEGSKA (reference sequence). This CDR3 region has 14 residues.

The CDR3 spells CSAPDKGGSTDTQYF. J is TRBJ2-3 and V is TRBV20-1; TCRdb's assignment of TRBD1 cannot be checked, as there is no DNA. Germline CDR1 is DFQATT and CDR2 is SNEGSKA (reference sequence). CDR3 size: 15 residues.

This chain connects TRBV20-1 to TRBJ2-2; TCRdb lists TRBD1, though no DNA is available to test this call. This CDR3 is 16 amino acids long. CDR1 and CDR2 from the germline V gene are DFQATT and SNEGSKA (reference sequence). This CDR3 is CSAGPWGRGNTGELFF.

The J gene is TRBJ2-3, the V gene TRBV7-2; TCRdb outputs TRBD1, but without DNA this stays unchecked. The V gene's germline CDR1 is SGHTA and CDR2 FQGNSA. This CDR3 region has 16 residues. CDR3 in amino acids: CASSLAGTGGQDTQYF.

V is TRBV19 and J is TRBJ2-2. Germline-derived CDR1 and CDR2 are LNHDA and SQIVND (reference sequence). The CDR3 covers 15 residues. The CDR3 sequence is CASSIRSQNTGELFF.

The chain's CDR3 is CSAREGGRVTEAFF. This chain links TRBV20-1 with TRBJ1-1; the TCRdb call, TRBD1, lacks DNA for checking. CDR1 and CDR2 from the germline V gene are DFQATT and SNEGSKA (reference sequence). The CDR3 has 14 amino acids.

The rearrangement joins TRBV27 to TRBJ1-1; there is no DNA to check the TCRdb D call of TRBD1. The CDR3 sequence is 18 residues long. The germline V gene encodes CDR1 MNHEY and CDR2 SMNVEV (reference sequence). The CDR3 region is CASSLRTGGAIRNTEAFF.

The rearrangement links TRBV4-3 to TRBJ1-1. There are 16 residues in the CDR3. CDR1 LGHNA and CDR2 YSLEER come from the germline V gene. This chain's CDR3 is CASSQDMGLGNTEAFF.

The genes are TRBV20-1 and TRBJ2-7; TCRdb lists TRBD1, though no DNA is available to test this call. CDR1 and CDR2 (germline): DFQATT, SNEGSKA (reference sequence). The CDR3 has 12 residues. The CDR3 spells CSPRQGEYEQYF.

The chain's CDR3 is CASSLEGRLGETQYF. The V gene is TRBV13, the J gene TRBJ2-5; lacking DNA, the TRBD2 call made by TCRdb goes unchecked. The CDR3 sequence is 15 residues long. The germline gives CDR1 PRHDT, CDR2 FYEKMQ (reference sequence).

The CDR3 region is CASSYSTGQSNQPQHF. The rearrangement uses TRBV6-2 or TRBV6-3 and TRBJ1-5; TCRdb's assignment of TRBD1 cannot be checked, as there is no DNA. Germline values: CDR1 MNHEY, CDR2 SVGEGT. The CDR3 totals 16 residues.

V is TRBV3-1 and J is TRBJ2-7; TCRdb's D call, TRBD2, is unchecked because there is no DNA. The CDR3 contains 16 residues. Per germline, CDR1 LGHDT and CDR2 YNNKEL (reference sequence). The CDR3 sequence is CASSRLTSGGAYEQYF.

V and J are TRBV7-9 and TRBJ1-2; TCRdb proposes TRBD1, but this gene call is untestable without DNA. There are 14 residues in the CDR3. Germline V gene sequence: CDR1 SEHNR, CDR2 FQNEAQ (reference sequence). Here the CDR3 reads CASSLGEFDYGYTF.

The chain couples TRBV18 to TRBJ1-6. The CDR3 sequence is 14 residues long. CDR1 is KGHSH and CDR2 is LQKENI in the germline V gene. The CDR3 loop reads CASSPGGGDSPLHF.

The chain links TRBV27 to TRBJ2-7. Germline V gene data show CDR1 as MNHEY and CDR2 as SMNVEV (reference sequence). CDR3 length equals 13 residues. This chain's CDR3 is CASSLVMETEQYF.

This chain links TRBV3-1 with TRBJ2-7; no DNA is available, so the TRBD1 call from TCRdb remains unchecked. CDR1 and CDR2 (germline): LGHDT, YNNKEL (reference sequence). This CDR3 has 14 amino acids. The chain's CDR3 is CASSRQEGSYEQYF.

The chain uses TRBV4-1 and TRBJ1-1. Germline CDR1 reads MGHRA; CDR2 reads YSYEKL. The CDR3 is 17 amino acids. CDR3: CASSQDENRGLNTEAFF.

V is TRBV5-1 and J is TRBJ2-5; TCRdb designates TRBD1, a call that cannot be tested without DNA. The germline gives CDR1 SGHRS, CDR2 YFSETQ. The CDR3 extends over 15 amino acids. This CDR3 reads CASSLGSTGAETQYF.

This sequence joins TRBV7-6 and TRBJ2-5; TCRdb indicates TRBD1, and absent DNA this call remains unverified. Germline loops: CDR1 SGHVS, CDR2 FNYEAQ. The CDR3 has 15 residues. CDR3 residues: CASSLALAGAGTQYF.

The chain has TRBV5-1 and TRBJ1-2. Germline CDR1 reads SGHRS; CDR2 reads YFSETQ. The CDR3 totals 18 residues. The CDR3 sequence is CASSLEANTRPTNYGYTF.